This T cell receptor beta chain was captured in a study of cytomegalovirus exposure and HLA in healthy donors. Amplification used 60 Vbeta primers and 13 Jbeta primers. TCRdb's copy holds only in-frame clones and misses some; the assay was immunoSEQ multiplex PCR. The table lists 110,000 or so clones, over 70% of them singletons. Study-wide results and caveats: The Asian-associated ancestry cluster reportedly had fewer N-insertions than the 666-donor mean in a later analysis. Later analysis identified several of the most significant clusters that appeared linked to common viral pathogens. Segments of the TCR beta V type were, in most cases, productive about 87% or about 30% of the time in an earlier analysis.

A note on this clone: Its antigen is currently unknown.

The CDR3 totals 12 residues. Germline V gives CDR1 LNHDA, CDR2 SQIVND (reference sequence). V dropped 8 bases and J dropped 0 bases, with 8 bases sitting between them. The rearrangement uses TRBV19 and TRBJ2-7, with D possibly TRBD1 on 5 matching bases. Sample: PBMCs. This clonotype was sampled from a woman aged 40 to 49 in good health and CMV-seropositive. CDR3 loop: CASQTVSYEQYF. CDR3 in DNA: TGTGCCAGTCAGACAGTCTCCTACGAGCAGTACTTC.